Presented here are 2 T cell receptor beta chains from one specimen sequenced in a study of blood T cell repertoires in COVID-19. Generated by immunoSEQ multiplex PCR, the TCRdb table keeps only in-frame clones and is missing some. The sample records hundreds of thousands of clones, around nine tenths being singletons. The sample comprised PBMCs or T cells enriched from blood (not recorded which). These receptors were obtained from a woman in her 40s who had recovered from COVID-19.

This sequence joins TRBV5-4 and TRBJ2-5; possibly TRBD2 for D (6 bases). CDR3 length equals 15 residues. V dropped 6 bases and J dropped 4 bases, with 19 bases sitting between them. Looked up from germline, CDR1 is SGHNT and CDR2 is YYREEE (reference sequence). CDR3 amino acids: CASTIYLSGGETQYF. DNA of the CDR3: TGTGCCAGCACCATATACCTATCCGGGGGAGAGACCCAGTACTTC. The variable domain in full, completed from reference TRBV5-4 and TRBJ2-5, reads ETGVTQSPTHLIKTRGQQVTLRCSSQSGHNTVSWYQQALGQGPQFIFQYYREEENGRGNFPPRFSGLQFPNYSSELNVNALELDDSALYLCASTIYLSGGETQYFGPGTRLLVL.

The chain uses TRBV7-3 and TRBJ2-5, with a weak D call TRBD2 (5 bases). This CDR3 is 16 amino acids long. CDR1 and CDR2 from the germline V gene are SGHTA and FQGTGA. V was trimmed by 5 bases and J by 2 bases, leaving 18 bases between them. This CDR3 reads CASSSYEVEGQETQYF. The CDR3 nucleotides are TGTGCCAGCAGCAGTTACGAAGTCGAGGGTCAAGAGACCCAGTACTTC.